These T cell receptor beta chains were read from a single sample in a study of CD8 T cells in ankylosing spondylitis. TCRdb recomputed calls from the 5' RACE reads with MiXCR, one row per CDR3 protein. The data contain 200,000 to 300,000 distinct CDR3 sequences, 20% to 30% of them seen just once; the ten biggest clones take up around 0.64%. The sample taken for sequencing was blood, either unsorted or a sorted T cell fraction (not recorded which). Source of these receptors: a male donor with ankylosing spondylitis or in good health (not recorded which). CDR3s include the opening cysteine and the closing phenylalanine or tryptophan. The order of the fields is D gene, J gene, clone size, V gene, CDR3 protein, CDR3 DNA. A D gene is named only where the DNA matches it firmly. Not every row has a clone size; where given, it reads once, few, many or a size class.

>TRBD1|TRBJ2-1|few|TRBV20-1
CSASSGTGVYNEQFF
TGCAGTGCTAGTTCCGGGACAGGAGTCTACAATGAGCAGTTCTTC
>TRBD2|TRBJ2-3|NA|TRBV3-1
CASSQGLAGGLRTDTQYF
TGTGCCAGCAGCCAAGGACTAGCGGGGGGACTACGCACAGATACGCAGTATTTT
>NA|TRBJ2-5|many|TRBV5-4
CASSFSDGETQYF
TGTGCCAGCAGCTTTTCGGACGGAGAGACCCAGTACTTC
>TRBD1|TRBJ1-2|many|TRBV12-3/TRBV12-4
CASSLRGGAFRYGYTF
TGTGCCAGCAGTTTACGAGGGGGCGCTTTTCGCTATGGCTACACCTTC
>NA|TRBJ2-7|many|TRBV20-1
CSARDLGVYEQYF
TGCAGTGCTAGAGATCTAGGGGTTTACGAGCAGTACTTC
>NA|TRBJ2-5|NA|TRBV6-5
CASSYYGETQYF
TGTGCCAGCAGTTACTACGGGGAGACCCAGTACTTC
>TRBD1|TRBJ2-5|once|TRBV2
CASSDRGLETQYF
TGTGCCAGCAGTGACAGGGGGTTGGAGACCCAGTACTTC
>NA|TRBJ2-2|NA|TRBV12-3/TRBV12-4
CASRGKRELFF
TGTGCCAGCAGGGGGAAAAGGGAGCTGTTTTTT
>NA|TRBJ2-5|few|TRBV29-1
CSVNHKETQYF
TGCAGCGTGAACCACAAAGAGACCCAGTACTTC
>NA|TRBJ1-1|NA|TRBV11-1
CASSLFGWAGAKRNTEAFF
TGTGCCAGCAGCTTGTTTGGGTGGGCAGGGGCTAAGCGAAACACTGAAGCTTTCTTT
>NA|TRBJ1-2|NA|TRBV6-1
CASTLGWAKANYGYTF
TGTGCCAGCACCCTGGGTTGGGCTAAAGCTAACTATGGCTACACCTTC
>NA|TRBJ1-2|few|TRBV6-5
CASRRANYGYTF
TGTGCCAGCAGGAGGGCGAACTATGGCTACACCTTC
>TRBD2|TRBJ2-2|many|TRBV6-4
CASSPRKSSGGTGELFF
TGTGCCAGCAGTCCCCGCAAGTCCAGCGGGGGGACCGGGGAGCTGTTTTTT
>TRBD1|TRBJ2-7|many|TRBV29-1
CSVQDRGSHEQYF
TGCAGCGTCCAGGACAGGGGGAGCCACGAGCAGTACTTC
>NA|TRBJ2-1|NA|TRBV12-3/TRBV12-4
CASSLVRDNEQFF
TGTGCCAGCAGTTTAGTTAGGGACAATGAGCAGTTCTTC
>NA|TRBJ2-7|many|TRBV3-1
CASSQGYYEQYF
TGTGCCAGCAGCCAAGGGTATTACGAGCAGTACTTC
>NA|TRBJ1-5|many|TRBV20-1
CSARDAGYYQPQHF
TGCAGTGCTAGAGATGCGGGGTATTATCAGCCCCAGCATTTT
>NA|TRBJ1-1|NA|TRBV20-1
CSARDDGRKNTEAFF
TGCAGTGCTAGAGATGATGGGCGGAAGAACACTGAAGCTTTCTTT
>NA|TRBJ2-3|NA|TRBV10-3
CAISESVRGGTDTQYF
TGTGCCATCAGTGAGTCGGTGAGGGGCGGCACAGATACGCAGTATTTT
>NA|TRBJ1-1|NA|TRBV20-1
CSADSGGNTEAFF
TGCAGTGCTGATAGTGGAGGGAACACTGAAGCTTTCTTT
>TRBD1|TRBJ1-6|many|TRBV29-1
CSVGQGGNSPLHF
TGCAGCGTTGGACAGGGGGGGAATTCACCCCTCCACTTT
>NA|TRBJ2-5|NA|TRBV12-3/TRBV12-4
CATFYGAVETQYF
TGTGCCACCTTCTATGGAGCAGTAGAGACCCAGTACTTC
>TRBD2|TRBJ2-1|NA|TRBV20-1
CSARPPTSGGAPPLF
TGCAGTGCTAGACCCCCGACTAGCGGGGGGGCCCCACCTCTCTTC
>TRBD2|TRBJ2-3|NA|TRBV29-1
CSVVTSGGRSTDTQYF
TGCAGCGTTGTGACTAGCGGGGGCCGTAGCACAGATACGCAGTATTTT
>NA|TRBJ2-4|NA|TRBV24-1
CATSDSSTGSIQYF
TGTGCCACCAGTGATTCCTCAACAGGGAGCATTCAGTACTTC
>NA|TRBJ1-1|many|TRBV7-2
CASSLVTGLNTEAFF
TGTGCCAGCAGCTTAGTCACAGGGCTGAACACTGAAGCTTTCTTT
>NA|TRBJ2-4|NA|TRBV6-6
CASSQGGNIQYF
TGTGCCAGCAGTCAAGGGGGGAACATTCAGTACTTC
>TRBD2|TRBJ2-2|few|TRBV20-1
CSAPGTSVPNTGELFF
TGCAGTGCCCCCGGGACTAGCGTTCCGAACACCGGGGAGCTGTTTTTT
>TRBD1|TRBJ1-6|few|TRBV7-3
CASSLRGTGNNSPLHF
TGTGCCAGCAGCTTAAGAGGGACAGGCAATAATTCACCCCTCCACTTT
>NA|TRBJ2-5|many|TRBV20-1
CSADGDRRYQETQYF
TGCAGTGCTGACGGAGACAGGAGGTACCAAGAGACCCAGTACTTC
>TRBD1|TRBJ2-5|NA|TRBV6-5
CASSYEGARSETQYF
TGTGCCAGCAGTTACGAGGGGGCGCGATCGGAGACCCAGTACTTC
>NA|TRBJ2-5|NA|TRBV6-6
CATSEIGETQYF
TGTGCCACCTCGGAGATAGGAGAGACCCAGTACTTC
>NA|TRBJ2-3|many|TRBV10-1
CASSEGTSPQLDTQYF
TGCGCCAGCAGTGAGGGTACTAGCCCCCAGTTAGATACGCAGTATTTT
>NA|TRBJ2-3|many|TRBV11-2
CASSLGVVDTQYF
TGTGCCAGCAGCTTAGGAGTAGTGGATACGCAGTATTTT
>TRBD2|TRBJ2-7|NA|TRBV6-5
CASSYSASGGVVEQYF
TGTGCCAGCAGTTACTCGGCTAGCGGGGGGGTTGTCGAGCAGTACTTC
>NA|TRBJ2-5|many|TRBV29-1
CSVARILTETQYF
TGCAGCGTTGCACGGATCCTAACGGAGACCCAGTACTTC
>NA|TRBJ2-5|many|TRBV12-3/TRBV12-4
CASTRGETQYF
TGTGCCAGCACCCGAGGGGAGACCCAGTACTTC